The 18 T cell receptor beta chains given below trace back to one sample, sequenced in a study of vaccination and CD4 T cells after COVID-19. An Oncomine TCR Beta short-read assay was used to sequence the DNA from cultured CD4+ T cells. TCRdb fed the PCR reads into MiXCR, producing one record per CDR3 protein. Of 9,500 to 12,000 distinct CDR3 sequences in the sample, roughly 61% were seen once. Antigen specificity for these receptors is unknown. Noted treatment: roughly 11-day PBMC culture with coronavirus spike peptide pools or control peptides (ViraFEST assay). The specimen was CD4+ T cells from blood, cultured in vitro, collected before SARS-CoV-2 vaccination. Receptors were obtained from a human donor who had recovered from COVID-19.

Only a few counts were recorded for this clonotype. The rearrangement links TRBV27 to TRBJ1-5, with D hard to call. The ends were cut back, 5 bases at V and 0 bases at J, with 17 bases in the middle. This CDR3 is 17 amino acids long. CDR1 MNHEY and CDR2 SMNVEV come from the germline V gene (reference sequence). The CDR3 reads CASSPVPSVYSNQPQHF. The DNA of the CDR3 is TGTGCCAGCAGTCCAGTCCCCTCCGTATATAGCAATCAGCCCCAGCATTTT.

The chain employs TRBV6-5 and TRBJ2-7; 16 bases fit TRBD2. The V gene's germline CDR1 is MNHEY and CDR2 SVGAGI. CDR3 size: 18 residues. Losses at the gene ends were 0 bases for V and 4 bases for J; bases not matched to a gene: 6. The DNA of the CDR3 is TGTGCCAGCAGTTACTCTCCGGGACTAGCGGGAGGGGGATACGAGCAGTACTTC. Encoded protein: CASSYSPGLAGGGYEQYF.

This chain uses TRBV6-2 or TRBV6-3 with TRBJ2-3, with TRBD2 identical over 15 bases. This CDR3 comprises 18 residues. The junction had 8 bases not matched to a gene; V was cut back by 2 bases and J by 5 bases. Per the germline V gene, CDR1 is MNHEY and CDR2 is SVGEGT. The CDR3 region is CASSYDPGLAGGRDTQYF. The CDR3 DNA follows: TGTGCCAGCAGTTACGATCCTGGACTAGCGGGAGGGCGAGATACGCAGTATTTT.

This chain links TRBV4-3 with TRBJ2-3; perhaps TRBD1 as D (8 bases). Trimming pared 5 bases from V and 4 bases from J, leaving 16 bases between. Per germline, CDR1 LGHNA and CDR2 YSLEER. CDR3 length equals 15 residues. CDR3 sequence reads: CASSWETGGADTQYF. The CDR3 nucleotides are TGCGCCAGCAGCTGGGAAACAGGGGGGGCAGATACGCAGTATTTT.

This clonotype was found a few times. The V gene is TRBV19, the J gene TRBJ1-5; D remains unclear. The germline V gene has CDR1 LNHDA and CDR2 SQIVND (reference sequence). The CDR3 loop spans 16 amino acids. V was cut by 7 bases and J by 1 base, with 17 bases left in between. CDR3 sequence reads: CASTGDGVYSNQPQHF. For the CDR3, the DNA is TGTGCCAGTACTGGGGATGGGGTCTACAGCAATCAGCCCCAGCATTTT.

The chain links TRBV6-1 to TRBJ2-5, with D perhaps TRBD2 (6 bases). V dropped 7 bases and J dropped 2 bases, with 14 bases sitting between them. Germline lookup yields CDR1 MNHNS and CDR2 SASEGT. The CDR3 covers 14 residues. CDR3 bases: TGTGCCAGCACCGTCCGGGGGAGGCAAGAGACCCAGTACTTC. It yields the protein CASTVRGRQETQYF.

This chain uses TRBV7-2 with TRBJ2-7; 8 nucleotides align to TRBD2. J gave up 5 bases and V 2 bases, and 5 bases lay outside the gene matches. This CDR3 contains 14 residues. In germline, CDR1 is SGHTA, CDR2 FQGNSA. The CDR3 protein is CASSLWREAHEQYF. The CDR3 DNA reads as TGTGCCAGCAGCTTATGGCGGGAGGCCCACGAGCAGTACTTC.

The sample holds a few counts of this clonotype. The J gene is TRBJ1-1, the V gene TRBV20-1, with a tentative D call TRBD1 (5 bases). Trimming removed 2 bases at V and 0 bases at J, with 10 bases between. Germline CDR1 and CDR2: DFQATT and SNEGSKA (reference sequence). This CDR3 has 14 residues. This CDR3 reads CSARSGNMNTEAFF. The DNA of the CDR3 is TGCAGTGCTAGATCAGGGAACATGAACACTGAAGCTTTCTTT.

This chain uses TRBV20-1 with TRBJ2-3, with 11 bases that match TRBD2. Germline trimming cut 6 bases from V and 6 bases from J; bases unmatched to any gene: 11. The CDR3 contains 15 residues. Germline loops: CDR1 DFQATT, CDR2 SNEGSKA (reference sequence). The CDR3 is CSANELAGVSDTQYF. The CDR3 DNA reads as TGCAGTGCAAACGAACTAGCGGGAGTTTCGGATACGCAGTATTTT.

The rearrangement uses TRBV7-6 and TRBJ2-7, with D maybe TRBD2 (6 bases). This CDR3 is 15 amino acids long. V gave up 2 bases and J gave up 3 bases, with 14 bases separating them. CDR1 and CDR2 (germline): SGHVS, FNYEAQ. DNA for the CDR3: TGTGCCAGCAGCTTAAAATGGGGCGGGAACTACGAGCAGTACTTC. This sequence encodes CASSLKWGGNYEQYF.

The sample holds a few counts of this clonotype. The genes are TRBV7-9 and TRBJ2-4; possibly TRBD2 for D (5 bases). The CDR3 contains 17 residues. Germline V gene data show CDR1 as SEHNR and CDR2 as FQNEAQ (reference sequence). Trimming removed 4 bases from V and 8 bases from J, with 24 bases in between. The DNA for the CDR3 is TGTGCCAGCAGCTCGCGAGAGGGCGGCCCCCCGGCAGACATTCAGTACTTC. It yields the protein CASSSREGGPPADIQYF. The complete variable domain, with remaining parts taken from reference TRBV7-9 and TRBJ2-4, reads DTGVSQNPRHKITKRGQNVTFRCDPISEHNRLYWYRQTLGQGPEFLTYFQNEAQLEKSRLLSDRFSAERPKGSFSTLEIQRTEQGDSAMYLCASSSREGGPPADIQYFGAGTRLSVL.

The chain uses TRBV27 and TRBJ2-1; perhaps TRBD1 as D (6 bases). The V gene's germline CDR1 is MNHEY and CDR2 SMNVEV (reference sequence). The CDR3 consists of 14 residues. V lost 2 bases, J lost 9 bases, and 14 bases lay in between. The CDR3 spells CASSLRQGMGEQFF. In nucleotides, the CDR3 is TGTGCCAGCAGTTTACGGCAGGGGATGGGTGAGCAGTTCTTC.

In this sample, this clonotype turned up a few times. This chain connects TRBV6-1 to TRBJ2-2; 9 bases line up with TRBD2. V lost 8 bases, J lost 7 bases, and 8 bases stayed unmatched. Germline V lookup: CDR1 MNHNS, CDR2 SASEGT. The CDR3 totals 14 residues. CDR3 in DNA: TGTGCCAGCGGATTAGCGGGAGCGGACGGGGAGCTGTTTTTT. Its protein is CASGLAGADGELFF.

The chain is built from TRBV6-1 and TRBJ2-7, with 13 bases identical to TRBD2. Germline CDR1 and CDR2: MNHNS and SASEGT. The junction had 1 base not matched to a gene; V was cut back by 4 bases and J by 1 base. The CDR3 is 15 residues long. CDR3 coding DNA: TGTGCCAGCAGTGGACTAGCGGGAGGATCCTACGAGCAGTACTTC. The encoded protein is CASSGLAGGSYEQYF.

The rearrangement joins TRBV10-3 to TRBJ1-1, with TRBD1 identical over 8 bases. CDR1 is ENHRY, CDR2 SYGVKD, per germline. The CDR3 has 14 residues. The V and J ends lost 2 bases and 4 bases, in that order; junction bases with no gene match: 3. Here the CDR3 reads CAISETGGSTEAFF. The CDR3 DNA follows: TGTGCCATCAGTGAGACAGGGGGGAGCACTGAAGCTTTCTTT.

The V call is TRBV7-3, the J call TRBJ2-1; 7 bases agree with TRBD2. This CDR3 contains 17 residues. The V segment lost 3 bases and the J segment 6 bases; nucleotides outside the gene matches: 14. In germline, CDR1 is SGHTA, CDR2 FQGTGA. The CDR3 DNA is TGTGCCAGCAGCTTGACAAGGGGAGCGGGACGGGTCAATGAGCAGTTCTTC. This codes for CASSLTRGAGRVNEQFF.

This clonotype was counted only a few times. This chain connects TRBV2 to TRBJ2-3; TRBD2 is a possible D gene (6 bases). This CDR3 has 15 residues. Per germline, CDR1 SNHLY and CDR2 FYNNEI. The V end was cut by 6 bases, the J end by 2 bases, with 15 bases between. CDR3 loop: CASRGRDHLTDTQYF. CDR3 nucleotide sequence: TGTGCCAGCAGGGGGCGGGATCATCTCACAGATACGCAGTATTTT.

The V gene is TRBV7-9, the J gene TRBJ2-1, with TRBD2 identical over 8 bases. In germline, CDR1 is SEHNR, CDR2 FQNEAQ (reference sequence). Trimming cost V 3 bases and J 8 bases; bases outside gene matches: 9. This CDR3 is built from 15 residues. CDR3 in DNA: TGTGCCAGCAGCTTGGCTGGGACTAGACTCCATGAGCAGTTCTTC. It is translated as CASSLAGTRLHEQFF.